This T cell receptor beta chain stems from a study of lymphopenia after photon versus proton radiotherapy. TCRdb's table, derived via immunoSEQ multiplex PCR, lists solely in-frame clones and lacks some. The sample consists of approximately 23,000 clones, approximately 90% of them appearing once. Turning to this clone: Its target is not known.

CDR3 length: 15 amino acids. Germline V gene data show CDR1 as MNHNY and CDR2 as SVGAGI (reference sequence). The V gene end was trimmed by 6 bases and the J gene end by 8 bases; junction bases not matched to a gene: 11. General study findings and limits: Better survival with proton therapy was suggested as possible, not demonstrated. After the lymphocyte nadir, photon-treated repertoires showed oligoclonal expansion, especially of CD8+ Temra cells.

The V and J genes are TRBV6-6 and TRBJ1-3, with 9 bases identical to TRBD1. Sequenced here: peripheral blood, sampled from a patient treated with proton-based radiotherapy. The clonotype originates from a man older than 75 with esophageal cancer. The DNA of the CDR3 is TGTGCCAGCAGGTCCGGGACAGGGCGCGGGGACACCATATATTTT. Translation: CASRSGTGRGDTIYF.